This T cell receptor beta chain appears in the sequencing data of a study of Ad26.COV2.S vaccination and SARS-CoV-2 variants. Looking at the study overall: Doses of Ad26.COV2.S were injected into muscle once or twice, 56 days apart. Whole-study results and caveats: Vaccine and placebo groups showed comparable non-spike TCR breadth. Responses of spike-specific T cells (both CD8+ and CD4+) reportedly showed substantial breadth after vaccination.

The CDR3 sequence is 13 residues long. Per germline, CDR1 SNHLY and CDR2 FYNNEI. Between the trimmed V and J ends, which lost 10 bases and 7 bases, there was a span of 19 bases. The sample's treatment: around 19 received Ad26.COV2.S at low or high dose, single or two shots; about 5 received placebo; per-sample allocation not given. The investigators took samples on day 63 after the first vaccine or placebo injection. Boston supplied an adult donor aged 18-55 years. About this clone itself: No antigen is known for it.

Clones were read by immunoSEQ multiplex PCR, and TCRdb kept only the in-frame ones, dropping some. Among around 450,000 clones listed, roughly 88% were seen once. The clonotype originates from a person between 18 and 65 years old who received the Ad26.COV2.S COVID-19 vaccine or a placebo. This chain links TRBV2 with TRBJ1-1, with no clear D. The sample in question was peripheral blood, obtained in a trial of Ad26.COV2.S vaccine versus placebo. DNA for the CDR3: TGTGCCACTCGTAGGGAAGGGTATCTTGAAGCTTTCTTT. It yields the protein CATRREGYLEAFF. The whole variable domain, filled in from reference TRBV2 and TRBJ1-1, reads EPEVTQTPSHQVTQMGQEVILRCVPISNHLYFYWYRQILGQKVEFLVSFYNNEISEKSEIFDDQFSVERPDGSNFTLKIRSTKLEDSAMYFCATRREGYLEAFFGQGTRLTVV.